A selection of T cell receptor beta chains follows, all from one sample in a study of cytomegalovirus exposure and HLA in healthy donors. Measured with immunoSEQ multiplex PCR; TCRdb has only the in-frame clones, and not every one. This sample has about 120,000 clones, with around 80% found just once. Input material: PBMCs. Receptor source: a man aged 50 to 59 in good health and CMV-seronegative. Each CDR3 is given with its conserved first and last residue. Each record gives: CDR3 protein, J gene, V gene.

cdr3_aa: CASSSDREQFF
j_call: TRBJ2-1
v_call: TRBV6-5

cdr3_aa: CAISSGPPRQTPSTDTQYF
j_call: TRBJ2-3
v_call: TRBV10-3

cdr3_aa: CATSRVGLTETQYF
j_call: TRBJ2-5
v_call: TRBV15

cdr3_aa: CASSLPGLAGTFREQFF
j_call: TRBJ2-1
v_call: TRBV18

cdr3_aa: CASSPDRTGELFF
j_call: TRBJ2-2
v_call: TRBV18

cdr3_aa: CASSLKPELWTEAFF
j_call: TRBJ1-1
v_call: TRBV6-5

cdr3_aa: CASSPPPAGQPQHF
j_call: TRBJ1-5
v_call: TRBV19

cdr3_aa: CASSQDGAGVYNEQFF
j_call: TRBJ2-1
v_call: TRBV4-2

cdr3_aa: CASSLLGTTSYEQYF
j_call: TRBJ2-7
v_call: TRBV7-3

cdr3_aa: CASSQPTQGAGSNQPQHF
j_call: TRBJ1-5
v_call: TRBV4-1

cdr3_aa: CASSSTGRAYNSPLHF
j_call: TRBJ1-6
v_call: TRBV27

cdr3_aa: CASSGLAVNTGELFF
j_call: TRBJ2-2
v_call: TRBV7-9

cdr3_aa: CASSQVRGRNEQFF
j_call: TRBJ2-1
v_call: TRBV4-3

cdr3_aa: CASSLRRVLESEQYF
j_call: TRBJ2-7
v_call: TRBV5-4

cdr3_aa: CASSLAGTAQGSGYTF
j_call: TRBJ1-2
v_call: TRBV7-2

cdr3_aa: CAWLRGIEAFF
j_call: TRBJ1-1
v_call: TRBV30

cdr3_aa: CSVIREDGYGYTF
j_call: TRBJ1-2
v_call: TRBV29-1

cdr3_aa: CASSQAGRVEGLAKNIQYF
j_call: TRBJ2-4
v_call: TRBV19

cdr3_aa: CASSIYGSREAFF
j_call: TRBJ1-1
v_call: TRBV19

cdr3_aa: CASSYTAPGEFF
j_call: TRBJ2-1
v_call: TRBV6-5

cdr3_aa: CAWNRQGVPYEQYF
j_call: .
v_call: TRBV30

cdr3_aa: CAWKSGQGHGYTF
j_call: TRBJ1-2
v_call: TRBV30

cdr3_aa: CASSVRTGMNTEAFF
j_call: TRBJ1-1
v_call: TRBV28

cdr3_aa: CASKIPGSPLNQPQHF
j_call: TRBJ1-5
v_call: TRBV28

cdr3_aa: CASSGDRGYEQYF
j_call: TRBJ2-7
v_call: TRBV28

cdr3_aa: CASSFQREINEQFF
j_call: TRBJ2-1
v_call: TRBV28

cdr3_aa: CASSLAPGQDHF
j_call: TRBJ2-3
v_call: TRBV7-2

cdr3_aa: CASSLDRNTEAFF
j_call: TRBJ1-1
v_call: TRBV7-7

cdr3_aa: CASFVEQGGQGGGNTIYF
j_call: TRBJ1-3
v_call: TRBV10-1

cdr3_aa: CASSPRDSGAHEQYF
j_call: TRBJ2-7
v_call: TRBV11-2

cdr3_aa: CSAQKTSDYEQYF
j_call: TRBJ2-7
v_call: TRBV29-1

cdr3_aa: CATQGFTYEQYF
j_call: TRBJ2-7
v_call: TRBV6-5

cdr3_aa: CVSTPRDYGYTF
j_call: TRBJ1-2
v_call: TRBV28

cdr3_aa: CASSSGDKSSYEQYF
j_call: TRBJ2-7
v_call: TRBV5-4

cdr3_aa: CASSLGQNRYGYTF
j_call: TRBJ1-2
v_call: TRBV5-1

cdr3_aa: CASSSTPQTGDTEAFF
j_call: TRBJ1-1
v_call: TRBV7-3

cdr3_aa: CASSSKLAGPTYEQYF
j_call: TRBJ2-7
v_call: TRBV7-2

cdr3_aa: CASSARGQGETQYF
j_call: TRBJ2-5
v_call: TRBV6-1

cdr3_aa: CASSFGPRNTEAFF
j_call: TRBJ1-1
v_call: TRBV28

cdr3_aa: CSVALGSEAFF
j_call: TRBJ1-1
v_call: TRBV29-1

cdr3_aa: CASSSPSYEQYF
j_call: TRBJ2-7
v_call: TRBV28

cdr3_aa: CASSWDLTSYEQYF
j_call: TRBJ2-7
v_call: TRBV7-2

cdr3_aa: CASSRQSYNSPLHF
j_call: TRBJ1-6
v_call: TRBV7-2

cdr3_aa: CSARFGTEAFF
j_call: TRBJ1-1
v_call: TRBV20-1

cdr3_aa: CASSQTVAKAFF
j_call: TRBJ1-1
v_call: TRBV7-9

cdr3_aa: CASSLMLAGTDTQYF
j_call: TRBJ2-3
v_call: TRBV7-2

cdr3_aa: CASSLSRTRGQYYGYTF
j_call: TRBJ1-2
v_call: TRBV27

cdr3_aa: CASSLGLEGYNEQFF
j_call: TRBJ2-1
v_call: TRBV7-9

cdr3_aa: CASELQGLPGYTF
j_call: TRBJ1-2
v_call: TRBV28

cdr3_aa: CASSYSRGTQYF
j_call: TRBJ2-5
v_call: TRBV6-5

cdr3_aa: CASSLPPPRGFEAFF
j_call: TRBJ1-1
v_call: TRBV7-9

cdr3_aa: CSARGRYEQYF
j_call: TRBJ2-7
v_call: TRBV20-1

cdr3_aa: CASSLRQVLSSPLHF
j_call: TRBJ1-6
v_call: TRBV7-9

cdr3_aa: CASSLAGGGADGYTF
j_call: TRBJ1-2
v_call: TRBV7-9

cdr3_aa: CASSYSMNTEAFF
j_call: TRBJ1-1
v_call: TRBV6-5

cdr3_aa: CASSSGLAGLDTGELFF
j_call: TRBJ2-2
v_call: TRBV5-4

cdr3_aa: CSGLAGGGTSDTQYF
j_call: TRBJ2-3
v_call: TRBV29-1